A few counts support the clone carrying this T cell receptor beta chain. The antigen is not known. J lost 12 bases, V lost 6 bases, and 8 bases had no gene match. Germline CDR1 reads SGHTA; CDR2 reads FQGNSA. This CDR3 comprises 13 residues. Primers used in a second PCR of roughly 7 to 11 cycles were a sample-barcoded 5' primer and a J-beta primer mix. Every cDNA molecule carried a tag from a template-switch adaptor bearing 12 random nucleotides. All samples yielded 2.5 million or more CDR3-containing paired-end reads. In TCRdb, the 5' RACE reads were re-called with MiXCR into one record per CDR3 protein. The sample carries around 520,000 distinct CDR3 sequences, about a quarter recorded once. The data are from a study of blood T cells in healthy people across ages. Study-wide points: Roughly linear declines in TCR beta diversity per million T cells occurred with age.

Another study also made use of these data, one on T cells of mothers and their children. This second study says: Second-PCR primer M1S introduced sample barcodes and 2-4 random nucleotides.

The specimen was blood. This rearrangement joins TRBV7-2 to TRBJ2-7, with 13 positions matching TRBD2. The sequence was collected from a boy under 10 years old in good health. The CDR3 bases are TGTGCCAGCAGTGGACTAGCGGGAGCGGGGCCGTACTTC. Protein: CASSGLAGAGPYF. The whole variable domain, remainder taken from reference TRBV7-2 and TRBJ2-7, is GAGVSQSPSNKVTEKGKDVELRCDPISGHTALYWYRQSLGQGLEFLIYFQGNSAPDKSGLPSDRFSAERTGGSVSTLTIQRTQQEDSAVYLCASSGLAGAGPYFGPGTRLTVT.